This TCR beta chain was retrieved from a study of cytomegalovirus exposure and HLA in healthy donors. It was with 60 Vbeta and 13 Jbeta primers that the PCR ran. Measured with immunoSEQ multiplex PCR; TCRdb has only the in-frame clones, and not every one. Among under 130,000 clones listed, roughly 15% were seen once. Trimming shortened V by 3 bases and J by 9 bases, and 15 bases separated the two germline ends. The CDR3 has 14 amino acids. Germline CDR1 GTSNPN, CDR2 SVGIG (reference sequence). Input material: PBMCs. V and J are TRBV30 and TRBJ1-6; the D gene is possibly TRBD1 (6 bases). The sequence derives from a female donor in good health and CMV-seronegative. CDR3 in amino acids: CAWSEHAGVSPLHF. CDR3 in DNA: TGTGCCTGGAGCGAACATGCAGGGGTTTCACCCCTCCACTTT.